A single sample gave rise to the 22 T cell receptor beta chains below, sequenced in a study of OX40 agonist ivuxolimab in advanced cancers. The method was immunoSEQ multiplex PCR; TCRdb's version includes in-frame clones alone and lacks a portion of them. The sample has about 58,000 clones, around 78% seen once; the top ten hold around 3.3%. Specimen: CD4+ or CD8+ T cells sorted from blood, collected in a trial of the OX40 agonist ivuxolimab. The receptors come from an adult with an advanced solid tumor such as melanoma, head and neck, liver or kidney cancer.

V and J are TRBV5-8 and TRBJ1-1; D might be TRBD1 (6 bases). This CDR3 is built from 12 residues. Deletions cut 4 bases from V and 6 bases from J, with 10 bases between. Germline V gives CDR1 SGHTS, CDR2 YDEGEE. The CDR3 is CASSRDRSEAFF. The CDR3 nucleotides read TGTGCCAGCAGCCGTGACAGGTCTGAAGCTTTCTTT.

The gene calls are TRBV19 and TRBJ2-2; 8 bases line up with TRBD1. The CDR3 sequence is 16 residues long. Trimming cost V 10 bases and J 0 bases; bases outside gene matches: 10. CDR1 and CDR2 from the germline V gene are LNHDA and SQIVND (reference sequence). As DNA, the CDR3 is TGTGCCACGACGAAACAGGGGGGCACGAACACCGGGGAGCTGTTTTTT. This gives the protein CATTKQGGTNTGELFF.

The rearrangement uses TRBV29-1 and TRBJ2-3, with TRBD1 matching over 7 bases. This CDR3 is 14 amino acids long. The V segment lost 3 bases and the J segment 0 bases; nucleotides outside the gene matches: 3. Germline assignment: CDR1 SQVTM and CDR2 ANQGSEA. The CDR3 nucleotides are TGCAGCGTTGACGGGACAGAGAGCACAGATACGCAGTATTTT. Residues: CSVDGTESTDTQYF.

This chain uses TRBV11-3 with TRBJ2-3; TRBD2 agrees at 8 bases. The V segment lost 5 bases and the J segment 0 bases; nucleotides outside the gene matches: 4. Germline V gene lookup returns CDR1 SGHNT and CDR2 YENEEA. This CDR3 comprises 15 residues. CDR3 nucleotides: TGTGCCAGCAGCCCTCGGGGGGGCAGCACAGATACGCAGTATTTT. The encoded protein is CASSPRGGSTDTQYF. Combining the CDR3 with reference TRBV11-3 and TRBJ2-3 gives the whole variable domain EAGVVQSPRYKIIEKKQPVAFWCNPISGHNTLYWYLQNLGQGPELLIRYENEEAVDDSQLPKDRFSAERLKGVDSTLKIQPAELGDSAVYLCASSPRGGSTDTQYFGPGTRLTVL.

Here the CDR3 reads CASSQAWQGQGYEQYF. The CDR3 nucleotides read TGTGCCAGCAGCCAAGCTTGGCAGGGCCAGGGGTACGAGCAGTACTTC. The chain has TRBV4-2 and TRBJ2-7; D might be TRBD1 (6 bases). Germline CDR1 and CDR2: LGHNA and YNFKEQ. V shed 1 base and J shed 4 bases, with 17 bases lying between them. The CDR3 consists of 16 residues.

This clone was counted between two and nine times. This sequence joins TRBV9 and TRBJ2-5; D might be TRBD2 (6 bases). CDR3 length: 13 residues. From germline, CDR1 is SGDLS and CDR2 YYNGEE. V dropped 1 base and J dropped 5 bases, with 9 bases sitting between them. The CDR3 nucleotides are TGTGCCAGCAGCGTAAGTCTAGCGGAGACCCAGTACTTC. Protein: CASSVSLAETQYF.

The chain joins TRBV5-1 to TRBJ2-5; the D is unclear. The CDR3 sequence is 12 residues long. Trimming left V 0 bases short and J 4 bases short, with 4 bases between. Germline CDR1 is SGHRS and CDR2 is YFSETQ. Written as DNA, the CDR3 is TGCGCCAGCAGCTTGGCTCCAGAGACCCAGTACTTC. Encoded protein: CASSLAPETQYF.

The chain joins TRBV19 to TRBJ1-3, with D uncertain. Looked up from germline, CDR1 is LNHDA and CDR2 is SQIVND (reference sequence). Trimming stripped 5 bases from V and 0 bases from J, with 14 bases between. This CDR3 spans 16 amino acids. The CDR3 protein is CASSPQTAGSGNTIYF. The CDR3 DNA is TGTGCCAGTAGTCCCCAGACTGCCGGCTCTGGAAACACCATATATTTT.

V is TRBV6-6 and J is TRBJ2-2; 7 bases line up with TRBD1. Unmatched junction bases numbered 3, after V lost 6 bases and J lost 5 bases. Germline loops: CDR1 MNHNY, CDR2 SVGAGI (reference sequence). This CDR3 has 13 residues. The CDR3 spells CASSIQGTGELFF. The CDR3 bases are TGTGCCAGCAGCATACAGGGGACCGGGGAGCTGTTTTTT.

The rearrangement links TRBV9 to TRBJ2-3; 8 bases match TRBD1. The J segment lost 2 bases and the V segment lost 4 bases, leaving 9 bases of the junction unmatched. Germline lookup yields CDR1 SGDLS and CDR2 YYNGEE. The CDR3 is 16 residues long. CDR3 loop: CASSPRGQVTTDTQYF. CDR3 coding DNA: TGTGCCAGCAGCCCCAGGGGGCAGGTGACCACAGATACGCAGTATTTT.

The chain links TRBV7-2 to TRBJ2-5, with D perhaps given as TRBD1 or TRBD2 (5 bases each). The CDR3 contains 13 residues. The V end was cut by 5 bases, the J end by 5 bases, with 12 bases between. Germline values: CDR1 SGHTA, CDR2 FQGNSA. CDR3 sequence: CASSLSRDETQYF. The CDR3 coding sequence is TGTGCCAGCAGCCTTAGCAGGGACGAGACCCAGTACTTC.

This clone has just one count. This sequence joins TRBV4-2 and TRBJ2-5; possible D gene TRBD2, 6 bases. V was shortened by 1 base and J by 5 bases, with 11 bases between the two germline ends. CDR3 size: 14 residues. CDR1 LGHNA and CDR2 YNFKEQ come from the germline V gene. Here the CDR3 DNA reads TGTGCCAGCAGCCAAGGCGGGACCGAGGAGACCCAGTACTTC. Residues: CASSQGGTEETQYF.

The chain joins TRBV28 to TRBJ1-2; D is unresolved. There are 12 residues in the CDR3. Trimming took 4 bases from V and 4 from J, leaving 7 bases between them. Per germline, CDR1 MDHEN and CDR2 SYDVKM. The CDR3 spells CASSSPLYGYTF. The CDR3 DNA is TGTGCCAGCAGTTCCCCCCTCTATGGCTACACCTTC.

The J gene is TRBJ1-5, the V gene TRBV2; weak D call: TRBD1 (6 bases). The germline V gene has CDR1 SNHLY and CDR2 FYNNEI. CDR3 length equals 15 residues. V was trimmed by 9 bases and J by 0 bases, leaving 15 bases between them. For the CDR3, the DNA is TGTGCCAGTAACCCGGACAGCCATAGCAATCAGCCCCAGCATTTT. It codes for CASNPDSHSNQPQHF. Variable domain in full (rest from reference TRBV2 and TRBJ1-5): EPEVTQTPSHQVTQMGQEVILRCVPISNHLYFYWYRQILGQKVEFLVSFYNNEISEKSEIFDDQFSVERPDGSNFTLKIRSTKLEDSAMYFCASNPDSHSNQPQHFGDGTRLSIL.

The CDR3: CASSLGAPNTEAFF. The CDR3 DNA reads as TGCGCCAGCAGCTTGGGAGCACCGAACACTGAAGCTTTCTTT. The genes are TRBV5-1 and TRBJ1-1; D is undetermined. The length of the CDR3 is 14 residues. Germline V gene sequence: CDR1 SGHRS, CDR2 YFSETQ. Trimming pared 0 bases from V and 1 base from J, leaving 7 bases between.

This chain uses TRBV7-2 with TRBJ2-1, with TRBD2 matching 8 bases. The J segment lost 9 bases and the V segment lost 0 bases, leaving 7 bases of the junction unmatched. Per the germline V gene, CDR1 is SGHTA and CDR2 is FQGNSA. This CDR3 region has 15 residues. The CDR3 region is CASSLATGGPFEQFF. CDR3 nucleotide sequence: TGTGCCAGCAGCTTAGCGACGGGGGGGCCGTTTGAGCAGTTCTTC.

This clone was counted once. V and J are TRBV10-3 and TRBJ1-2, with 8 bases lining up with TRBD1. The CDR3 is made up of 14 amino acids. Germline lookup yields CDR1 ENHRY and CDR2 SYGVKD. V gave up 6 bases and J gave up 11 bases; unmatched junction bases: 14. The CDR3 is CAISPLAGGQVYTF. The CDR3 bases are TGTGCCATCAGCCCGCTTGCAGGGGGCCAGGTGTACACCTTC.

The J gene is TRBJ1-1, the V gene TRBV28; D is uncertain. This CDR3 is built from 15 residues. CDR1 is MDHEN, CDR2 SYDVKM, per germline. V lost 9 bases and J lost 4, with 21 bases in between. CDR3 nucleotide sequence: TGTGCCAGTCTCACGAGCTCGAGGGCTGGCACTGAAGCTTTCTTT. It specifies CASLTSSRAGTEAFF.

The chain has TRBV9 and TRBJ2-1; 12 nucleotides agree with TRBD2. Unmatched junction bases numbered 6, after V lost 0 bases and J lost 5 bases. This CDR3 comprises 17 residues. CDR1 and CDR2 from the germline V gene are SGDLS and YYNGEE. The CDR3 DNA reads as TGTGCCAGCAGCGTAGCTGGGACTAGCGGGCTACACAATGAGCAGTTCTTC. It codes for CASSVAGTSGLHNEQFF.

The chain combines TRBV6-5 with TRBJ1-1; D is undetermined. Germline CDR1 MNHEY, CDR2 SVGAGI. Trimming removed 1 base at V and 4 bases at J, with 10 bases between. The CDR3 extends over 14 amino acids. The DNA of the CDR3 is TGTGCCAGCAGTTACTTTGCAGGAACCACTGAAGCTTTCTTT. Translating it yields CASSYFAGTTEAFF.

There are a few counts of this clone. V is TRBV30 and J is TRBJ1-3; D is possibly TRBD1 (6 bases). The germline V and J ends were trimmed by 5 bases and 2 bases, with 10 bases remaining between them. This CDR3 has 13 residues. The germline CDR1 and CDR2 sequences are GTSNPN and SVGIG (reference sequence). CDR3 in amino acids: CAWETGTGNTIYF. The DNA of the CDR3 is TGTGCCTGGGAAACAGGGACTGGAAACACCATATATTTT.

This clone has a single count. The J gene is TRBJ2-1, the V gene TRBV7-2; 7 bases are a match to TRBD1. CDR3 length: 15 residues. Germline lookup yields CDR1 SGHTA and CDR2 FQGNSA. Losses at the gene ends were 4 bases for V and 8 bases for J; bases not matched to a gene: 11. The CDR3 spells CASSWRQGNFYEQFF. The DNA of the CDR3 is TGTGCCAGCAGCTGGCGACAGGGTAATTTCTATGAGCAGTTCTTC.